Shown below are 7 T cell receptor beta chains from a single sample sequenced in a study of blood T cell repertoires in COVID-19 (dated by TCRdb to about 2020). The library was built by means of the immunoSEQ multiplex PCR assay. The table was pulled from immuneACCESS by TCRdb, which kept in-frame rearrangements only. Such tables lose some clones; where checked, under half of the loss comes from unresolved V genes, and the rest has no known cause. Present in this sample are roughly 250,000 clones, around nine tenths of which were seen just once. Approximately 2% of the sample lies in the top ten. Source material: PBMCs or T cells enriched from blood (not recorded which). The receptors were sampled from a woman aged 18 to 35 who had recovered from COVID-19.

This chain uses TRBV9 with TRBJ1-2; TRBD1 matches 7 bases. V gave up 0 bases and J gave up 0 bases; unmatched junction bases: 14. The CDR3 consists of 19 residues. Germline CDR1 SGDLS, CDR2 YYNGEE. The CDR3 region has the DNA TGTGCCAGCAGCGTAGCCGTCGGGACAGCCGATCTAGCTAACTATGGCTACACCTTC. Translation: CASSVAVGTADLANYGYTF.

The chain carries TRBV9 and TRBJ2-5, with 7 bases identical to TRBD1. The J segment lost 4 bases and the V segment lost 4 bases, leaving 7 bases of the junction unmatched. Germline-derived CDR1 and CDR2 are SGDLS and YYNGEE. The CDR3 is 14 residues long. CDR3 coding DNA: TGTGCCAGCAGCACCACAGGGGCCGGAGAGACCCAGTACTTC. Amino acid sequence: CASSTTGAGETQYF.

The gene calls are TRBV19 and TRBJ2-1, with TRBD2 matching 10 bases. Trimming at V came to 6 bases and at J to 5 bases, leaving 4 bases not matched to a gene. This CDR3 contains 14 residues. The V gene's germline CDR1 is LNHDA and CDR2 SQIVND (reference sequence). The DNA of the CDR3 is TGTGCCAGTAGCGGACTAGCGGACGACAATGAGCAGTTCTTC. It yields the protein CASSGLADDNEQFF.

The chain recombines TRBV7-9 with TRBJ2-7; TRBD2 matches 9 bases. Germline-derived CDR1 and CDR2 are SEHNR and FQNEAQ (reference sequence). The CDR3 covers 14 residues. After removal of 5 bases from V and 1 base from J, the junction contained 3 bases not matched to a gene. CDR3 in DNA: TGTGCCAGCAGCCCCAGCGGGAGGTCCTACGAGCAGTACTTC. Translating gives CASSPSGRSYEQYF. The entire variable domain, with the rest obtained from reference TRBV7-9 and TRBJ2-7, is as follows: DTGVSQNPRHKITKRGQNVTFRCDPISEHNRLYWYRQTLGQGPEFLTYFQNEAQLEKSRLLSDRFSAERPKGSFSTLEIQRTEQGDSAMYLCASSPSGRSYEQYFGPGTRLTVT.

The gene calls are TRBV5-6 and TRBJ1-5; D might be TRBD1 (5 bases). CDR1 and CDR2 from the germline V gene are SGHDT and YYEEEE. V shed 4 bases and J shed 3 bases, with 8 bases lying between them. The CDR3 is 13 residues long. This CDR3 reads CASSPGPNQPQHF. The DNA of the CDR3 is TGTGCCAGCAGCCCAGGGCCCAATCAGCCCCAGCATTTT. The whole variable domain, remainder taken from reference TRBV5-6 and TRBJ1-5, is DAGVTQSPTHLIKTRGQQVTLRCSPKSGHDTVSWYQQALGQGPQFIFQYYEEEERQRGNFPDRFSGHQFPNYSSELNVNALLLGDSALYLCASSPGPNQPQHFGDGTRLSIL.

V is TRBV3-1 (or the pseudogene TRBV3-2) and J is TRBJ1-4; D remains ambiguous. V gave up 8 bases and J gave up 0 bases, with 4 bases separating them. The CDR3 is 12 residues long. Germline V gives CDR1 LGHDT, CDR2 YNNKEL (reference sequence). CDR3: CASGATNEKLFF. CDR3 nucleotide sequence: TGTGCCAGCGGAGCAACTAATGAAAAACTGTTTTTT.

The chain couples TRBV18 to TRBJ1-6; D gene ambiguous. CDR1 and CDR2 from the germline V gene are KGHSH and LQKENI. The CDR3 totals 12 residues. Trimming removed 3 bases from V and 9 bases from J, with 6 bases in between. The CDR3 region is CASSPGRSPLHF. The CDR3 nucleotides are TGTGCCAGCTCACCTGGGCGTTCACCCCTCCACTTT.